This entry lists 6 T cell receptor beta chains sequenced from one sample in a study of cytomegalovirus exposure and HLA in healthy donors. The assay was immunoSEQ multiplex PCR, and TCRdb's table has in-frame clones only and misses some. The sample yields around 120,000 clones, roughly 90% seen once. Sequences were obtained from PBMCs. The receptors originated from a woman between 18 and 29 years old in good health and CMV-seropositive.

V usage is TRBV11-2 and J usage is TRBJ1-1; the D is unclear. V was shortened by 1 base and J by 4 bases, with 7 bases between the two germline ends. The CDR3 loop spans 13 amino acids. CDR1 is SGHAT, CDR2 FQNNGV, per germline. The CDR3 region has the DNA TGTGCCAGCAGCTTAGGAACCGGCACTGAAGCTTTCTTT. Residues: CASSLGTGTEAFF. The whole variable domain, remainder taken from reference TRBV11-2 and TRBJ1-1, is EAGVAQSPRYKIIEKRQSVAFWCNPISGHATLYWYQQILGQGPKLLIQFQNNGVVDDSQLPKDRFSAERLKGVDSTLKIQPAKLEDSAVYLCASSLGTGTEAFFGQGTRLTVV.

This chain uses TRBV4-2 with TRBJ1-2; D is perhaps TRBD1 (5 bases). The CDR3 covers 15 residues. The V end was cut by 1 base, the J end by 5 bases, with 14 bases between. From germline, CDR1 is LGHNA and CDR2 YNFKEQ. The CDR3: CASSQVGGDSYGYTF. CDR3 nucleotides: TGTGCCAGCAGCCAAGTGGGAGGGGACTCTTATGGCTACACCTTC.

The chain joins TRBV19 to TRBJ2-7; 10 positions match TRBD1. CDR1 is LNHDA and CDR2 is SQIVND in the germline V gene (reference sequence). The CDR3 loop spans 15 amino acids. V lost 7 bases to trimming and J lost 2 bases; unmatched junction nucleotides: 8. The CDR3 region has the DNA TGTGCCAGTACCTACGGACAGGGGGGGACCTACGAGCAGTACTTC. It translates to CASTYGQGGTYEQYF.

V is TRBV18 and J is TRBJ2-7; TRBD2 matches at 7 bases. The CDR3 spans 16 residues. The V segment lost 2 bases and the J segment 2 bases; nucleotides outside the gene matches: 9. Germline values: CDR1 KGHSH, CDR2 LQKENI. In DNA form, the CDR3 reads TGTGCCAGCTCACCAGAGGGGAGGGTAGCTACCTACGAGCAGTACTTC. Its protein is CASSPEGRVATYEQYF.

V and J are TRBV2 and TRBJ2-3, with a possible D match to TRBD2 (7 bases). The CDR3 spans 15 residues. CDR1 is SNHLY and CDR2 is FYNNEI in the germline V gene. V was pared by 8 bases and J by 4 bases, with 19 bases between. Written as DNA, the CDR3 is TGTGCCAGCTCCCCAGAGGGGGGGGTGGCAGATACGCAGTATTTT. Encoded protein: CASSPEGGVADTQYF.

The genes are TRBV2 and TRBJ1-4; 9 bases agree with TRBD1. Losses at the gene ends were 8 bases for V and 6 bases for J; bases not matched to a gene: 4. Per germline, CDR1 SNHLY and CDR2 FYNNEI. There are 13 residues in the CDR3. This chain's CDR3 is CASVRDRDEKLFF. DNA of the CDR3: TGTGCCAGCGTAAGGGACAGGGATGAAAAACTGTTTTTT.